The clone carrying this T cell receptor beta chain was counted at least ten times. What it binds is not known. When ophthalmopathy did not progress within 18 months, Graves' hyperthyroidism was considered stable. This CDR3 contains 16 residues. V shed 4 bases and J 6 bases; nucleotides not matched to a gene: 12. Germline CDR1 is SNHLY and CDR2 is FYNNEI. The TCR beta CDR3 regions underwent amplification using RNA transcripts as the source. RT-PCR in the first round (using the HTBI primer set) targeted the TCR CDR3. TCRdb ran MiXCR on the multiplex PCR reads and lists one entry per CDR3 protein. This table holds around 400,000 distinct CDR3 sequences, approximately 13% found once. The sample comes from a study of T cells in Graves' hyperthyroidism and ophthalmopathy. Points from the study as a whole: Within blood appeared most thyroid clonotypes that had expanded above 0.001. Ophthalmopathy got predicted by the model a median about six months before its onset.

The V and J genes are TRBV2 and TRBJ1-1; 9 bases agree with TRBD1. The sequenced material came from blood. The TCR originated in a woman aged 18 to 35 with Graves' hyperthyroidism. CDR3 sequence: CASSGGTGPGGAEAFF. Written as DNA, the CDR3 is TGTGCCAGCAGTGGGGGGACAGGGCCGGGGGGGGCTGAAGCTTTCTTT.